This TCR beta chain was captured by sequencing in a study of T cells after yellow fever vaccination. Study-wide results and caveats: The secondary response peaked faster, at day 5 versus 15, but was weaker. Clonotypes found in both CD4 and CD8 compartments made up a small share. Repertoires obtained by FACS sorting could include abundant clonotypes that entered as contaminants from the bulk population.

This clonotype was seen a handful of times. Its antigen is undetermined. V shed 5 bases, J shed 5 bases, and the junction held 10 bases outside the gene matches. Germline values: CDR1 DFQATT, CDR2 SNEGSKA (reference sequence). The CDR3 runs 16 residues. For TCR, cDNA came from 5'RACE template switching, which added a universal primer site and UMIs. MiXCR, run by TCRdb on the 5' RACE reads, gives a single entry per CDR3 protein. The sample carries about 340,000 distinct CDR3 sequences, 9.5% to 15% recorded once. This receptor was taken from a man younger than 35 who received the YFV17D yellow fever vaccine. The chain employs TRBV20-1 and TRBJ2-2, with 11 bases identical to TRBD2. Sample: CD4+ T cells sorted from PBMCs, taken 15 days after the yellow fever booster vaccination. The CDR3 sequence: CSADIAGGPWTGELFF. In nucleotides, the CDR3 is TGCAGTGCTGATATAGCGGGGGGGCCTTGGACCGGGGAGCTGTTTTTT.